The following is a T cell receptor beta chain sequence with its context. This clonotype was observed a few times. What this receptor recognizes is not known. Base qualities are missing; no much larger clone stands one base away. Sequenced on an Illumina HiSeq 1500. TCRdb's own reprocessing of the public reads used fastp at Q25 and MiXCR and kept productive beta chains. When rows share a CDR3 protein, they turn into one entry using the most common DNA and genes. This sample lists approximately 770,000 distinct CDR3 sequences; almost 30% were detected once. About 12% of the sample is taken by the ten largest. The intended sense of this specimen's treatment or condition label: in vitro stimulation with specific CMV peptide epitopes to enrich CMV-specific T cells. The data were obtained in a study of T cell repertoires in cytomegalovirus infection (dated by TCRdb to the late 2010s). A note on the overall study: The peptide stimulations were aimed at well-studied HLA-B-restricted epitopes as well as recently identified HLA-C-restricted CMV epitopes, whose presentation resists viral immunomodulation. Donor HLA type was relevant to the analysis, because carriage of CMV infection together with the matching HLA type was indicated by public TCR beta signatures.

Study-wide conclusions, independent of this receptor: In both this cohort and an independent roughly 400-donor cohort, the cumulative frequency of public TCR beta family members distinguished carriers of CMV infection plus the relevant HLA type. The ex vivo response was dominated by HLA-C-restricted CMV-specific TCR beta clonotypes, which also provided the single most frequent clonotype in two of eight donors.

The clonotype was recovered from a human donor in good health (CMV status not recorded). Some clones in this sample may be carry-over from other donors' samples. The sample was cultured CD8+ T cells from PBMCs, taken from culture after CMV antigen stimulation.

The CDR3 in this case is CASSPTGILNTEAFF. The nucleotide sequence is given as TGTGCCAGCAGCCCGACAGGGATCCTGAACACTGAAGCTTTCTTT. This receptor chain uses TRBV7-9 and TRBJ1-1; TRBD1 matches 7 bases in the middle. The CDR3 runs 15 amino acids, cysteine and phenylalanine included. The sequence is cut down to CDR3 DNA, 45 bases in frame from base 1. Trimming takes 5 bases off V and 0 bases off J; junction bases not matched to a gene: 6. CDR1 and CDR2, per the germline V gene (reference sequence), are SEHNR and FQNEAQ.